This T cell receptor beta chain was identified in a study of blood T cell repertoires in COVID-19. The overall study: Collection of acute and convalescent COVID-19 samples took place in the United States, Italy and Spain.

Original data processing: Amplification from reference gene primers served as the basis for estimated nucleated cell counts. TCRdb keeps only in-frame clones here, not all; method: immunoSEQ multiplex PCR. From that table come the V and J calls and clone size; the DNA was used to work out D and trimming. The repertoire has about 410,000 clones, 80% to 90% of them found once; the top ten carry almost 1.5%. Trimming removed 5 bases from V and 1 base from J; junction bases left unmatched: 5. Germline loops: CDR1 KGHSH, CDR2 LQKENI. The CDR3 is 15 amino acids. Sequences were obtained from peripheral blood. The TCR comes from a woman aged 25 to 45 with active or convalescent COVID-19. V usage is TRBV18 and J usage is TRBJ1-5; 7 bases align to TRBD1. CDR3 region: CASSSDRVSNQPQHF. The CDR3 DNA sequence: TGTGCCAGCTCATCCGACAGGGTAAGCAATCAGCCCCAGCATTTT.